This T cell receptor (beta chain) emerged from a study of cytomegalovirus exposure and HLA in healthy donors. V was cut by 2 bases and J by 7 bases, with 21 bases left in between. The CDR3 covers 17 residues. The germline CDR1 and CDR2 sequences are LNHDA and SQIVND (reference sequence). PCR involved 60 Vbeta and 13 Jbeta primers. The data were produced by immunoSEQ multiplex PCR, yet TCRdb's version contains in-frame clones alone and is incomplete. The data show 180,000 or so clones, approximately 84% seen once. The TCR was taken from a girl aged 5-17 years in good health and CMV-seropositive. J is TRBJ1-5 and V is TRBV19; D perhaps matches TRBD1 (5 bases). Sequencing was performed on PBMCs. The CDR3 coding sequence is TGTGCCAGTAGTATACACCCTGGGACTGGGAGAGGCCAGCCCCAGCATTTT. Translation gives CASSIHPGTGRGQPQHF.